These 11 T cell receptor beta chains originate from one sample sequenced in a study of beta chain features in type 1 diabetes. Every isolated RNA sample was fully reverse transcribed, so sequencing captured expressed TCRB transcripts. Some clones are missing from TCRdb's copy, which holds only in-frame ones; the method was immunoSEQ multiplex PCR. The sample lists some 150,000 clones, about 10% occurring once. Sequencing was done on a sample of naive CD4+ T cells from blood. These receptors were taken from a young man in good health.

The chain recombines TRBV27 with TRBJ2-2; D is perhaps TRBD1 (6 bases). The CDR3 runs to 14 residues. Germline V gives CDR1 MNHEY, CDR2 SMNVEV (reference sequence). The V end lost 3 bases, the J end lost 5 bases, and 10 bases lay between the germline ends. The chain's CDR3 is CASSLGHATGELFF. The CDR3 region has the DNA TGTGCCAGCAGTTTGGGACACGCGACCGGGGAGCTGTTTTTT.

The gene calls are TRBV11-2 and TRBJ2-7; perhaps TRBD2 as D (5 bases). Germline CDR1 SGHAT, CDR2 FQNNGV. The CDR3 is made up of 15 amino acids. Trimming stripped 7 bases from V and 2 bases from J, with 18 bases between. The chain's CDR3 is CASTPTGSETYEQYF. The CDR3 DNA reads TGTGCCAGCACCCCCACGGGGTCGGAGACCTACGAGCAGTACTTC.

Note on this clone: The same CDR3 is also encoded by other DNA sequences in this sample. The chain joins TRBV6-5 to TRBJ2-7; D unresolved. The CDR3 extends over 12 amino acids. Germline values: CDR1 MNHEY, CDR2 SVGAGI. The V gene lost 2 bases and the J gene lost 3 bases, with 5 bases spanning the gap. CDR3 DNA: TGTGCCAGCAGTTACCGAGGCTACGAGCAGTACTTC. Its translation is CASSYRGYEQYF.

The J gene is TRBJ2-5, the V gene TRBV28, with TRBD2 as a possible D gene (5 bases). Germline lookup yields CDR1 MDHEN and CDR2 SYDVKM. The CDR3 runs to 13 residues. Trimming removed 3 bases at V and 4 bases at J, with 9 bases between. The DNA of the CDR3 is TGTGCCAGCAGTTTCCGAGGGTTAGAGACCCAGTACTTC. Protein product: CASSFRGLETQYF.

The rearrangement links TRBV28 to TRBJ1-6; 7 nucleotides match TRBD1. The CDR3 totals 14 residues. V dropped 7 bases and J dropped 7; count of bases not matched to a gene: 7. CDR1 is MDHEN and CDR2 is SYDVKM in the germline V gene. CDR3 nucleotide sequence: TGTGCCAGCATTAAACCGGACAGGAATTCACCCCTCCACTTT. It specifies CASIKPDRNSPLHF.

The V gene is TRBV7-2, the J gene TRBJ2-2; the D gene is possibly TRBD1 (6 bases). Trimming took 2 bases from V and 2 from J, leaving 9 bases between them. The length of the CDR3 is 15 residues. Germline CDR1 is SGHTA and CDR2 is FQGNSA. Here the CDR3 DNA reads TGTGCCAGCAGCTTATTTGGGGGCAACACCGGGGAGCTGTTTTTT. Protein product: CASSLFGGNTGELFF.

V usage is TRBV27 and J usage is TRBJ2-2; tentative D call: TRBD2 (5 bases). The V end lost 6 bases, the J end lost 3 bases, and 11 bases lay between the germline ends. This CDR3 has 14 amino acids. Germline V gene sequence: CDR1 MNHEY, CDR2 SMNVEV (reference sequence). The CDR3 DNA reads as TGTGCCAGCAGCCTAGGGAGTCACACCGGGGAGCTGTTTTTT. Residues: CASSLGSHTGELFF.

The chain employs TRBV15 and TRBJ2-4, with a possible D match to TRBD2 (6 bases). There are 15 residues in the CDR3. V shed 3 bases and J shed 3 bases, with 12 bases lying between them. Germline V gives CDR1 LNHNV, CDR2 YYDKDF (reference sequence). The chain's CDR3 is CATSSAGTVKNIQYF. The CDR3 DNA is TGTGCCACCAGCAGTGCGGGGACCGTCAAAAACATTCAGTACTTC.

The rearrangement links TRBV9 to TRBJ2-2; 9 bases align to TRBD2. The germline V gene encodes CDR1 SGDLS and CDR2 YYNGEE. V shed 4 bases and J 6 bases; nucleotides not matched to a gene: 10. This CDR3 has 16 amino acids. The CDR3 sequence: CASSLTVVAGAGELFF. The CDR3 DNA is TGTGCCAGCAGCCTAACCGTTGTAGCGGGGGCCGGGGAGCTGTTTTTT. Drawing the rest from reference TRBV9 and TRBJ2-2, the complete variable domain is DSGVTQTPKHLITATGQRVTLRCSPRSGDLSVYWYQQSLDQGLQFLIQYYNGEERAKGNILERFSAQQFPDLHSELNLSSLELGDSALYFCASSLTVVAGAGELFFGEGSRLTVL.

The CDR3 reads CASSQTENYGYTF. CDR3 DNA: TGTGCCAGCAGCCAGACAGAGAACTATGGCTACACCTTC. This rearrangement joins TRBV7-6 to TRBJ1-2; tentatively, D is TRBD1 (5 bases). This CDR3 spans 13 amino acids. V was shortened by 5 bases and J by 2 bases, with 9 bases between the two germline ends. Germline values: CDR1 SGHVS, CDR2 FNYEAQ.

The gene calls are TRBV9 and TRBJ2-1; D may be TRBD1 (5 bases). Germline V gene data show CDR1 as SGDLS and CDR2 as YYNGEE. The length of the CDR3 is 17 residues. V lost 0 bases to trimming and J lost 0 bases, with 13 bases between them. CDR3 bases: TGTGCCAGCAGCGTAGGAAAGGGGCAGAGCTCCTACAATGAGCAGTTCTTC. Translation gives CASSVGKGQSSYNEQFF.